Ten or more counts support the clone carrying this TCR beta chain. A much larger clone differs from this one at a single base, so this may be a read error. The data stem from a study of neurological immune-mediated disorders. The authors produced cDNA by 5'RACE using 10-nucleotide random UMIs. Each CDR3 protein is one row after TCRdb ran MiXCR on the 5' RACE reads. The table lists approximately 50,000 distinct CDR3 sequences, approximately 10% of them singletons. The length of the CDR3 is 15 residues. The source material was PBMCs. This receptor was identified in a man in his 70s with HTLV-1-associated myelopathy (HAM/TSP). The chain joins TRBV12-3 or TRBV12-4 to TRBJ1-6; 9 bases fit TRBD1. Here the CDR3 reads CASGGQGSHNSPLHF. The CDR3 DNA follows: TGTGCCAGCGGGGGACAGGGCTCCCATAATTCACCCCTCCACTTT.